This paragraph covers one TCR beta chain sequence. The clone's antigen remains unknown. The input lacks base qualities; no much larger clone sits a single base away. This sample is part of a study of cytomegalovirus exposure and HLA in healthy donors (dated by TCRdb to the late 2010s). Looking at the study overall: In an earlier analysis of under 600 of the donors, roughly 300 Gb of sequence data and some 100 million unique TCR beta sequences from about 179 million T cells were reported. Typing coverage differed by locus: A, B, C, DRB1 and DQB1 were typed in roughly 629-630 donors, DQA1 in approximately 520, DPA1 in around 610, and DPB1 in approximately 450. In an earlier analysis of 550 to 700 of the donors, high-throughput TCR beta sequencing was used to judge whether each TCR beta V gene segment behaved as functional or pseudogenic. The genetic ancestry cluster associated with self-reported Caucasian donors included roughly four fifths of the roughly 400 genotyped donors. Rather than drawing on any new phenotypic data, the later analysis identified candidate immune exposures from TCR beta sequences and the way those sequences occurred across donors. Because of strong linkage in the cohort, roughly five DR-DQ haplotypes were treated as single units for association and clustering. Along with the roughly 700-subject first cohort, a separate validation cohort of over a hundred different subjects was used. HLA typing included class I and class II loci at four-digit resolution. A later analysis re-analyzed previously published TCR beta repertoires from about 600 donors and added high-resolution HLA genotyping to study TCR occurrence patterns. Genome-wide SNP genotypes for about 60% of the roughly 700 donors were used in a later genetic analysis, which treated that subset as a discovery cohort. On average, roughly 250,000 unique TCR beta nucleotide sequences were sequenced per donor among about 400 genotyped donors of the cohort, with 15% to 20% of those sequences being non-productive. Roughly 300 gigabases of sequencing data and 91 million or so unique TCR sequences made up an early release that covered approximately 700 HLA-typed donors. Every repertoire in the discovery cohort had been generated on one and the same sequencing platform. Donor age, sex, ethnicity and CMV serostatus were compiled alongside the repertoire data. The study was designed to test whether signatures of past pathogen exposure could be identified by cataloging public T cell receptors. The T cell repertoires of 666 subjects were profiled by immunosequencing and related to cytomegalovirus serostatus. High-throughput TCR immunosequencing, statistical association of individual TCRs with disease status, and machine learning were combined to predict cytomegalovirus infection status. Findings and caveats that apply to the study as a whole: Only TCR beta chains were sequenced in this cohort, and the absence of alpha or paired-chain data limited detectable features. In a later analysis, several top co-occurrence clusters were reported to appear linked to parvovirus B19, influenza, CMV and Epstein-Barr virus. A cluster of highly shared sequence variants was judged likely to be a technical artifact of the sequencing pipeline. In both the original and validation cohorts, the classifier was reported to diagnose cytomegalovirus status with high specificity and sensitivity. The only immune exposure information available for the cohort was CMV serostatus. A later analysis found that HLA-associated TCR beta chains were more clonally expanded and had lower generation probabilities than equally common non-associated chains. In a later analysis, the rate of TCR association differed among HLA loci, with DRB1 alleles having the most associated TCRs and HLA-C alleles having the fewest. An association between a missense DCLRE1C variant and V-gene and J-gene trimming of TCR beta chains was found in a later genetic analysis and replicated in an independent cohort. Most TCR sequences were seen in very few donors, while some public TCRs were found in many individuals. Correlated functional status among segregating V segments might be attributable to linkage disequilibrium, but an unknown experimental factor could not be ruled out. According to a later genetic analysis, donors in an Asian-associated ancestry cluster had fewer N-insertions in productive TCRs than the roughly 670-donor mean. In an earlier analysis of approximately 590 of the donors, most TCR beta V segments appeared in productive rearrangements about 87% or about 30% of the time, broadly matching IMGT annotations. Sequencing depth was assumed to be roughly uniform across donors in the presence/absence analyses, though that assumption may not hold. A later analysis associated 16,951 TCR beta sequences with specific HLA alleles at a false discovery rate of 0.05. When HLA alleles, especially DR and DQ, strongly co-occurred, TCR associations were difficult to assign to individual alleles. In the study, 150 to 200 TCR beta chains were listed as associated with cytomegalovirus. Because HLA typing was missing for some donors at each locus, association tests included only the typed subset. In a later analysis, most CMV-associated TCR beta chains were found to appear HLA-restricted, with HLA associations seemingly driven largely by CMV exposure. Because the 87-base-pair reads could not distinguish some IMGT-functional V segments, including TRBV6-2 and TRBV6-3, those segments were excluded. In vitro tests confirmed that a few of the cytomegalovirus-associated TCR beta chains recognize cytomegalovirus antigens. A further reported finding was that TCR beta sequences accurately predicted the HLA-A and HLA-B alleles for most subjects in the first cohort. Roughly 15 rarely observed V segments, including chromosome 9 orphons, were excluded from the earlier analysis of some 590 of the donors because counts were too low. It was suggested by the authors that the approach could potentially be generalized to other disease states and immunological phenotypes.

The receptor library was made with the immunoSEQ multiplex PCR assay. For the multiplex PCR, a mixture combining 60 forward primers for TCR Vbeta segments and 13 reverse primers for TCR Jbeta segments was used. The CDR3 region of rearranged TCR beta genes was amplified from genomic DNA by a multiplex PCR assay. Amplified TCR beta libraries were sequenced as 87-base-pair reads on the Illumina HiSeq System. The authors' analysis ran thus. In a later analysis, tens of millions of unique TCR beta chains were counted across the roughly 610 repertoires, and some 10 million of these chains were shared by at least two donors. Raw reads were error-corrected and collapsed into unique sequences with a nearest-neighbor algorithm that merged closely related sequences to remove PCR and sequencing errors. To assign V, D and J gene segments, CDR3 sequences were aligned to IMGT reference sequences. Each retained sequence needed at least a six-nucleotide match to both a V gene segment and a J gene segment. A rearrangement was called productive if the CDR3 had no stop codons and remained in frame with V and J, and every other rearrangement was called non-productive. Following IMGT convention, CDR3 was defined as the stretch from the second conserved V-encoded cysteine up to the conserved J-encoded phenylalanine. In an earlier analysis of more than 550 of the donors, sequences lacking an unambiguous match to a single V gene segment were excluded. An earlier analysis of roughly 590 of the donors called V segments functional above 56.7% productive rearrangements and segregating when the between-donor standard deviation exceeded 5%. A statistical classification framework was developed to diagnose cytomegalovirus status using the catalog of TCR beta chain sequences. In a later analysis, V and J genes were assigned by comparing TCR nucleotide sequences against IMGT/GENE-DB human TR gene sequences. In a later analysis, CDR3 sequences and most-parsimonious VDJ recombination scenarios were assigned using the TCRdist pipeline. In a later analysis, each TCR beta chain was defined by its CDR3 amino acid sequence together with its V-gene family, and reads without a unique V-gene family were excluded. To address suspected cross-contamination and a sequencing artifact, a later analysis removed under 600 highly shared, low-generation-probability nucleotide sequences. For each public chain, a later analysis derived a clonal expansion index from normalized ranks of inferred template counts within each repertoire. In a later analysis, generation probabilities were computed with a VDJ recombination model fitted to out-of-frame rearrangements, and the resulting probabilities were checked against IGoR. A later analysis scored TCR-TCR, TCR-HLA and TCR-CMV co-occurrence with hypergeometric tests, applying a repertoire-size bias correction to TCR pairs. A later analysis estimated false discovery rates by permuting HLA or CMV assignments 20 times. In a later analysis, co-occurring TCRs were grouped with DBSCAN, and TCRdist sequence similarity was added when clustering was performed within HLA-allele-positive subsets. Co-occurrence clustering excluded repertoires with fewer than 30,000 or more than 120,000 public chains, plus five with anomalous nucleotide sharing. The clones in this table, taken by TCRdb from immuneACCESS, are in-frame only. Not every clone is retained; where verified, under half of the shortfall comes from an unresolved V gene, and the cause of the rest is unknown. V and J calls and clone size follow that table, whereas D and trimming were derived from the DNA. Here the sample has 90,000 to 100,000 clones; 82% occur a single time. Under 4% of the sample comes from the top ten.

The cohort was made up of approximately 670 healthy bone marrow donors. At the time of sampling, every cohort member was nominally healthy, though immune exposures that went unrecorded were likely present. The donor tested CMV seronegative, placing the donor among the 352 seronegative members of the cohort. Every donor gave a peripheral blood sample, and the peripheral blood mononuclear cells from that sample were used for TCR beta sequencing. Genomic DNA was extracted from the blood cell samples with the Qiagen DNeasy Blood Extraction Kit. The germline V gene provides CDR1 SGHRS and CDR2 YFSETQ. For this chain, trimming is 4 bases at the V end and 1 base at the J end, and the number of junction bases without a gene match is 10. The CDR3 starts with the cysteine, ends with the phenylalanine, and has 16 residues. Only the CDR3 part of the read is kept: 48 bases, read in frame from the first base.

This TCR was sampled from a man aged 45-65 years in good health and CMV-seronegative. This receptor chain uses TRBV5-1 and TRBJ2-5; the junction holds 7 bases that match TRBD2. The sequencing sample was made of PBMCs. The CDR3 reads CASSLDGSGSQETQYF. The nucleotides read TGCGCCAGCAGCCTGGACGGTAGCGGGTCCCAAGAGACCCAGTACTTC.